This T cell receptor (beta chain) comes out of a study of T cells in Graves' hyperthyroidism and ophthalmopathy. At the level of the study: Blood from the periphery was taken at initial diagnosis, before any treatment.

Study-level results: Researchers report that a 13 V-J model separated ophthalmopathy from stable hyperthyroidism.

Trimming pared 1 base from V and 4 bases from J, leaving 12 bases between. CDR1 and CDR2 (germline): SGHDT, YYEEEE. The CDR3 spans 15 residues. Amplified TCR beta CDR3 regions came from RNA transcripts. An initial round of RT-PCR targeting the TCR CDR3 relied on the HTBI primer set. TCRdb re-called the multiplex PCR reads with MiXCR, one entry per CDR3 protein. Among 690,000 or so distinct CDR3 sequences listed, roughly a sixth were seen once. Notes on this clonotype: What it recognizes is unknown.

Sequenced input: blood. The receptor was isolated from a woman aged 50 to 60 with Graves' hyperthyroidism that later progressed to Graves' ophthalmopathy. This sequence joins TRBV5-6 and TRBJ1-3; D is uncertain. CDR3 region: CASSLLQLRGNTIYF. The CDR3 region has the DNA TGTGCCAGCAGCTTGTTACAGCTAAGGGGAAACACCATATATTTT.